This paragraph reports one T cell receptor (beta chain). This sample includes further DNA sequences coding for the same CDR3. The data belong to a study of blood T cell repertoires in COVID-19. Overall study: COVID-19 samples, acute and convalescent, were from the United States, Italy and Spain.

V gave up 1 base and J gave up 4 bases; unmatched junction bases: 0. Germline-derived CDR1 and CDR2 are LNHDA and SQIVND (reference sequence). This CDR3 has 14 amino acids. How the authors handled the data: Amplification from reference gene primers served as the basis for estimated nucleated cell counts. Data came from immunoSEQ multiplex PCR; TCRdb stores just in-frame clones and leaves some out. The V and J calls and the clone size are those of that table, but D and trimming were determined from the DNA. The sample holds around 27,000 clones, approximately 90% seen once. The origin of this receptor is a man between 60 and 70 years old with acute or convalescent COVID-19. The chain combines TRBV19 with TRBJ1-5; 8 bases line up with TRBD1. Sequenced input: peripheral blood. CDR3 nucleotide sequence: TGTGCCAGTAGTATAGGACAGGGGAATCAGCCCCAGCATTTT. Its protein product is CASSIGQGNQPQHF. Supplemented by reference TRBV19 and TRBJ1-5, the full variable domain reads DGGITQSPKYLFRKEGQNVTLSCEQNLNHDAMYWYRQDPGQGLRLIYYSQIVNDFQKGDIAEGYSVSREKKESFPLTVTSAQKNPTAFYLCASSIGQGNQPQHFGDGTRLSIL.